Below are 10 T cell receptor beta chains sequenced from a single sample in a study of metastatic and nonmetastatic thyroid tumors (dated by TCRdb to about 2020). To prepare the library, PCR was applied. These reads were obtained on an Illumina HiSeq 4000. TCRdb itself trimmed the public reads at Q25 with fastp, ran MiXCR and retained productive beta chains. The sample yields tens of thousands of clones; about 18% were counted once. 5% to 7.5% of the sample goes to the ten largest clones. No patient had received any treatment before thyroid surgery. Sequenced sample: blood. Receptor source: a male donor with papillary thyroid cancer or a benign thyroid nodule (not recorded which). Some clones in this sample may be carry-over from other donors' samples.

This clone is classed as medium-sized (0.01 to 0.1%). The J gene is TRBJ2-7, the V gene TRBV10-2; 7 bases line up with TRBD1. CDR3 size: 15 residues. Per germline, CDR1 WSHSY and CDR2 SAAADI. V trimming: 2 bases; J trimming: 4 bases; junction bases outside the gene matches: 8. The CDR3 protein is CASSEGRGSMYEQYF. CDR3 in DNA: TGCGCCAGCAGTGAGGGCAGGGGGAGCATGTACGAGCAGTACTTC.

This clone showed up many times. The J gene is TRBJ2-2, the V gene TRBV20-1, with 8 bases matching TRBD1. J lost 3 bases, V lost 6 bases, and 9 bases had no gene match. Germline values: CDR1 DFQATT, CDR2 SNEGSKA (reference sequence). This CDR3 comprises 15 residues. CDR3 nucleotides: TGCAGTGCCAGGACAGGGTCTAAGGACACCGGGGAGCTGTTTTTT. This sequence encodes CSARTGSKDTGELFF.

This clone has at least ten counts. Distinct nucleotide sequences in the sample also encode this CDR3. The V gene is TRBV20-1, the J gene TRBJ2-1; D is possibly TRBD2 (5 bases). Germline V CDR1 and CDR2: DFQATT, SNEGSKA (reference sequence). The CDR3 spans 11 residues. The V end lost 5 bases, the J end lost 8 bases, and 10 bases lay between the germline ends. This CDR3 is CSAPTSYEQFF. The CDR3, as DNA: TGCAGTGCTCCAACTAGTTATGAGCAGTTCTTC.

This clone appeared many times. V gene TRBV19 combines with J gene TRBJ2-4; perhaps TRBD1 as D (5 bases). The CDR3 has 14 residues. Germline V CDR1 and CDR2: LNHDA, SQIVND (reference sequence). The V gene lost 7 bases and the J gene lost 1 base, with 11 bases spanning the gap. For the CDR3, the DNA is TGTGCCAGTACCCTAGGGGCGGCCAAAAACATTCAGTACTTC. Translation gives CASTLGAAKNIQYF.

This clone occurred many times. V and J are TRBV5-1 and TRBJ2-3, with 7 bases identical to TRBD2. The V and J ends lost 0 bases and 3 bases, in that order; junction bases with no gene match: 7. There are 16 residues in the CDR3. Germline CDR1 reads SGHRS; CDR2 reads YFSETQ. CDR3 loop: CASSLDILAKTDTQYF. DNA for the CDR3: TGCGCCAGCAGCTTGGATATACTAGCGAAGACAGATACGCAGTATTTT.

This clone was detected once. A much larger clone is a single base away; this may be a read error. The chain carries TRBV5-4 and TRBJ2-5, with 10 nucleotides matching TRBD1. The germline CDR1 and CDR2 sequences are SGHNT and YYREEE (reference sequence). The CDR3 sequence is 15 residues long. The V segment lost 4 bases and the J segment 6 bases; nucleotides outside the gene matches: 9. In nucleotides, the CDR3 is TGTGCCAGCAGCACCAGACAGGGGGCGTCGAAGACCCAGTACTTC. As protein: CASSTRQGASKTQYF.

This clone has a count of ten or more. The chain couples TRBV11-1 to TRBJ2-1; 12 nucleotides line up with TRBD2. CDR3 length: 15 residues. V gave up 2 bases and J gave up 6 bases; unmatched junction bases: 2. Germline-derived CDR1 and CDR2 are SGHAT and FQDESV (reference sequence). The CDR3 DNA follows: TGTGCCAGCAGCTTATCTAGCGGGGGGGCCAATGAGCAGTTCTTC. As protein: CASSLSSGGANEQFF.

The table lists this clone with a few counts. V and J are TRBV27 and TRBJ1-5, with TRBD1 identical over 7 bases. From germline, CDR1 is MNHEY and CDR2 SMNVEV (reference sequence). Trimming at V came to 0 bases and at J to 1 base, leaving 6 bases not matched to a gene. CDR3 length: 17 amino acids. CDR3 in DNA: TGTGCCAGCAGTTTATCGCGGGGGACAGCCAGCAATCAGCCCCAGCATTTT. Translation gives CASSLSRGTASNQPQHF.

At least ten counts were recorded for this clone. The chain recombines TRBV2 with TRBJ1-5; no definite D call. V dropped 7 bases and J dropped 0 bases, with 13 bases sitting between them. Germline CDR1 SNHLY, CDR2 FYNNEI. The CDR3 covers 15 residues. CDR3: CASKTRAYSNQPQHF. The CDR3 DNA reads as TGTGCCAGCAAAACGAGGGCTTATAGCAATCAGCCCCAGCATTTT.

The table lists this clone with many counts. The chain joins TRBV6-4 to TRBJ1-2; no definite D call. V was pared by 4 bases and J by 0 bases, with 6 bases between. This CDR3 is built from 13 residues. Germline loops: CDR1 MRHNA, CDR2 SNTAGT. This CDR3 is CASSAGANYGYTF. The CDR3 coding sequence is TGTGCCAGCAGTGCCGGAGCTAACTATGGCTACACCTTC.